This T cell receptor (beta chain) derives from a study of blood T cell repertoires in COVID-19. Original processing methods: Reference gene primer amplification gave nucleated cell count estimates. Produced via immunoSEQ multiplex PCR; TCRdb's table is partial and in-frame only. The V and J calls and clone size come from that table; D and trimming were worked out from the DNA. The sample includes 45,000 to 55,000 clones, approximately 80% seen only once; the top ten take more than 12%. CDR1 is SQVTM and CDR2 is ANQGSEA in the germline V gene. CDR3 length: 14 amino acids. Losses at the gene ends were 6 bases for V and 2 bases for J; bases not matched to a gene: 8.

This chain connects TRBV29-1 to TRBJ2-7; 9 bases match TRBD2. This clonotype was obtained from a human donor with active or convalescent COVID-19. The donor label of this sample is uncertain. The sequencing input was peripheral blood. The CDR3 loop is CSVASGTSPYEQYF. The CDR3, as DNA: TGCAGCGTCGCCTCCGGGACTAGCCCCTACGAGCAGTACTTC.